This T cell receptor (beta chain) was captured by sequencing in a study of beta chain features in type 1 diabetes. General study results and limits: Compared with healthy donors, patients appeared to share more similar naive, central memory and regulatory TCRB repertoires.

A note on this clone: Its specificity is not known.

The V end was cut by 5 bases, the J end by 2 bases, with 16 bases between. CDR3 length: 16 amino acids. From germline, CDR1 is MGHRA and CDR2 YSYEKL. The whole isolated RNA underwent reverse transcription, so sequencing captured expressed TCRB transcripts. Some clones are missing from TCRdb's copy, which holds only in-frame ones; the method was immunoSEQ multiplex PCR. The data contain a few hundred thousand clones, approximately 15% of them singletons. The origin of this receptor is a man between 25 and 39 years old in good health. The chain joins TRBV4-1 to TRBJ2-4, with D perhaps matching TRBD2 (6 bases). Sequencing was done on a sample of naive CD4+ T cells from blood. The CDR3 protein is CASSALGEDPKNIQYF. CDR3 sequence (DNA): TGCGCCAGCAGCGCACTAGGGGAGGATCCCAAAAACATTCAGTACTTC.